A single sample is the source of the 28 T cell receptor beta chains below, sequenced in a study of vaccination effects on CD4 cells after COVID-19. Sequenced by immunoSEQ multiplex PCR; TCRdb stores in-frame clones only, minus some. The table lists about 73,000 clones, around 70% of them singletons. Their antigens remain unidentified. After less than 11 days in culture, the CD4+ T cells were isolated. Everyone in the study got two shots of either the BNT162b2 or mRNA-1273 vaccine. The sequenced sample was CD4+ T cells from PBMCs cultured without peptide, obtained after COVID-19 vaccination. The receptors here all came from a human donor who received a COVID-19 vaccine.

This chain joins TRBV12-3 or TRBV12-4 and TRBJ2-3, with D perhaps matching TRBD2 (6 bases). This CDR3 is 11 amino acids long. The V gene lost 5 bases and the J gene lost 12 bases, with 12 bases spanning the gap. This CDR3 reads CASSDGRGQYF. As DNA, the CDR3 is TGTGCCAGCAGTGACGGGCGGGGCCAGTATTTT.

The rearrangement links TRBV30 to TRBJ1-2; D gene unclear. The ends were cut back, 4 bases at V and 8 bases at J, with 14 bases in the middle. This CDR3 contains 12 residues. CDR1 GTSNPN and CDR2 SVGIG come from the germline V gene (reference sequence). Written as DNA, the CDR3 is TGTGCCTGGAAGTTGGCGAAACAGGGCTACACCTTC. It translates to CAWKLAKQGYTF.

This rearrangement joins TRBV30 to TRBJ2-5; possible D gene TRBD2, 6 bases. In germline, CDR1 is GTSNPN, CDR2 SVGIG (reference sequence). V lost 2 bases and J lost 5, with 18 bases in between. CDR3 length: 15 residues. The DNA of the CDR3 is TGTGCCTGGAGTCTAGGGACGGCGGGACCGGAGACCCAGTACTTC. As protein: CAWSLGTAGPETQYF.

V usage is TRBV7-8 and J usage is TRBJ2-5; 7 bases match TRBD1. V was clipped by 4 bases and J by 5 bases; unmatched bases: 7. This CDR3 has 14 amino acids. Germline V gene data show CDR1 as SGHVS and CDR2 as FQNEAQ. CDR3 region: CASSSTTGDETQYF. CDR3 DNA: TGTGCCAGCAGCTCAACAACAGGGGACGAGACCCAGTACTTC.

As for this clone: One end of the junction does not line up with germline, which may come from a read error. The chain carries TRBV30 and TRBJ2-2, with D possibly matching TRBD2 (5 bases). The CDR3 is 16 residues long. Looked up from germline, CDR1 is GTSNPN and CDR2 is SVGIG (reference sequence). Here the CDR3 DNA reads TGTGCCTGGATCCCGACCCGGCCCGGGAACATCGGGGAGCTGTTTTTT. Translation: CAWIPTRPGNIGELFF.

The chain recombines TRBV19 with TRBJ2-3; the match to TRBD1 covers 7 bases. The V gene's germline CDR1 is LNHDA and CDR2 SQIVND (reference sequence). V dropped 6 bases and J dropped 0; count of bases not matched to a gene: 3. The CDR3 is 14 amino acids. The CDR3 reads CASSWTGSTDTQYF. The CDR3 DNA follows: TGTGCCAGTAGCTGGACAGGAAGCACAGATACGCAGTATTTT. The variable domain in full, completed from reference TRBV19 and TRBJ2-3, reads DGGITQSPKYLFRKEGQNVTLSCEQNLNHDAMYWYRQDPGQGLRLIYYSQIVNDFQKGDIAEGYSVSREKKESFPLTVTSAQKNPTAFYLCASSWTGSTDTQYFGPGTRLTVL.

The chain is built from TRBV7-9 and TRBJ2-7; 8 positions agree with TRBD1. The junction had 4 bases not matched to a gene; V was cut back by 1 base and J by 2 bases. Germline assignment: CDR1 SEHNR and CDR2 FQNEAQ (reference sequence). CDR3 size: 15 residues. The CDR3 is CASSLGQGPTYEQYV. The CDR3 region has the DNA TGTGCCAGCAGCTTAGGACAGGGGCCTACCTACGAGCAGTACGTC.

The table lists this clone with a count of one. This chain links TRBV7-8 with TRBJ2-5; weak D call: TRBD2 (5 bases). The CDR3 has 16 residues. The germline V and J ends were trimmed by 2 bases and 5 bases, with 18 bases remaining between them. Germline CDR1 and CDR2: SGHVS and FQNEAQ. In DNA form, the CDR3 reads TGTGCCAGCAGCTTACGTGACCGGGGATCTATGGAGACCCAGTACTTC. Encoded protein: CASSLRDRGSMETQYF.

This chain links TRBV30 with TRBJ1-6, with 7 bases fitting TRBD1. The CDR3 consists of 16 residues. Germline V lookup: CDR1 GTSNPN, CDR2 SVGIG (reference sequence). The V and J ends lost 4 bases and 6 bases, in that order; junction bases with no gene match: 12. This CDR3 is CAWTPRQGFTNSPLHF. CDR3 sequence (DNA): TGTGCCTGGACCCCAAGACAGGGCTTTACTAATTCACCCCTCCACTTT.

This clone occurred a few times. The V call is TRBV5-1, the J call TRBJ2-3; 11 bases are shared with TRBD1. The germline V gene encodes CDR1 SGHRS and CDR2 YFSETQ. The CDR3 loop spans 15 amino acids. The V gene end was trimmed by 4 bases and the J gene end by 3 bases; junction bases not matched to a gene: 4. The CDR3 spells CASSIGTGGTDTQYF. CDR3 sequence (DNA): TGCGCCAGCAGCATAGGGACAGGGGGGACAGATACGCAGTATTTT.

V gene TRBV27 combines with J gene TRBJ1-1; 7 nucleotides line up with TRBD1. This CDR3 is built from 14 residues. CDR1 is MNHEY and CDR2 is SMNVEV in the germline V gene (reference sequence). V shed 5 bases, J shed 3 bases, and the junction held 6 bases outside the gene matches. The CDR3 DNA sequence: TGTGCCAGCAGTCCCGAGGGGGCTTACACTGAAGCTTTCTTT. Protein sequence: CASSPEGAYTEAFF.

The rearrangement joins TRBV7-2 to TRBJ2-1, with 9 bases that match TRBD2. Looked up from germline, CDR1 is SGHTA and CDR2 is FQGNSA. The V segment lost 5 bases and the J segment 6 bases; nucleotides outside the gene matches: 5. This CDR3 region has 14 residues. CDR3 nucleotides: TGTGCCAGCAGCCCGGGACTAGCCCCCAATGAGCAGTTCTTC. Protein: CASSPGLAPNEQFF.

The J gene is TRBJ2-5, the V gene TRBV24-1; 7 nucleotides line up with TRBD1. The CDR3 is 16 amino acids. V dropped 5 bases and J dropped 4; count of bases not matched to a gene: 12. Germline CDR1 and CDR2: KGHDR and SFDVKD. The CDR3 protein is CATSVIEGACGETQYF. For the CDR3, the DNA is TGTGCCACCAGTGTCATCGAGGGGGCGTGTGGAGAGACCCAGTACTTC.

The gene calls are TRBV5-1 and TRBJ1-1, with D possibly matching TRBD1 (6 bases). The CDR3 is 14 amino acids. V was pared by 3 bases and J by 2 bases, with 11 bases between. Germline values: CDR1 SGHRS, CDR2 YFSETQ. CDR3 DNA: TGCGCCAGCAGCTACCGGACAGCTAACACTGAAGCTTTCTTT. Translating gives CASSYRTANTEAFF.

This clone appeared a single time. The gene calls are TRBV7-8 and TRBJ2-2, with a possible D match to TRBD1 (5 bases). The V end lost 5 bases, the J end lost 6 bases, and 19 bases lay between the germline ends. This CDR3 comprises 16 residues. Germline assignment: CDR1 SGHVS and CDR2 FQNEAQ. CDR3: CASSPPDTTWAGELFF. CDR3 bases: TGTGCCAGCAGCCCCCCGGACACTACGTGGGCCGGGGAGCTGTTTTTT.

The rearrangement links TRBV6-5 to TRBJ1-5; no clear D. V was clipped by 4 bases and J by 1 base, with 8 bases between them. The CDR3 is 14 residues long. Germline loops: CDR1 MNHEY, CDR2 SVGAGI. This chain's CDR3 is CASSSLSSNQPQHF. As DNA, the CDR3 is TGTGCCAGCAGTTCTCTAAGCAGCAATCAGCCCCAGCATTTT.

The chain employs TRBV19 and TRBJ1-1; D is perhaps TRBD1 (5 bases). CDR3 length: 16 residues. V lost 5 bases and J 1 base, leaving 17 bases between the germline ends. Germline-derived CDR1 and CDR2 are LNHDA and SQIVND (reference sequence). Written as DNA, the CDR3 is TGTGCCAGTAGTGGGACCCTGGGACGGACGAACACTGAAGCTTTCTTT. Its protein product is CASSGTLGRTNTEAFF.

This clone was counted only a few times. The chain carries TRBV18 and TRBJ2-2, with 9 positions matching TRBD2. The CDR3 covers 17 residues. V was pared by 0 bases and J by 5 bases, with 7 bases of the junction left unmatched. Germline CDR1 is KGHSH and CDR2 is LQKENI. DNA for the CDR3: TGTGCCAGCTCACCACCGGGACTAGCTGTTTCTACCGGGGAGCTGTTTTTT. It codes for CASSPPGLAVSTGELFF.

CDR3 protein: CASSIVRDTNTGELFF. In nucleotides, the CDR3 is TGTGCCAGTAGTATAGTAAGGGACACGAACACCGGGGAGCTGTTTTTT. V is TRBV19 and J is TRBJ2-2; tentatively, D is TRBD1 (6 bases). The CDR3 is 16 amino acids. In germline, CDR1 is LNHDA, CDR2 SQIVND (reference sequence). V shed 1 base and J shed 0 bases, with 9 bases lying between them. Filled out from reference TRBV19 and TRBJ2-2, the complete variable domain reads DGGITQSPKYLFRKEGQNVTLSCEQNLNHDAMYWYRQDPGQGLRLIYYSQIVNDFQKGDIAEGYSVSREKKESFPLTVTSAQKNPTAFYLCASSIVRDTNTGELFFGEGSRLTVL.

The sample holds a few counts of this clone. The V and J genes are TRBV3-1 (or the pseudogene TRBV3-2) and TRBJ1-4; D remains ambiguous. The CDR3 contains 12 residues. Trimming removed 1 base at V and 5 bases at J, with 2 bases between. Germline V gene sequence: CDR1 LGHDT, CDR2 YNNKEL (reference sequence). CDR3: CASSQVNEKLFF. The DNA for the CDR3 is TGTGCCAGCAGCCAAGTAAATGAAAAACTGTTTTTT.

This clone was seen only a few times. This chain uses TRBV7-9 with TRBJ1-1, with TRBD1 as a possible D gene (6 bases). Trimming removed 0 bases at V and 5 bases at J, with 13 bases between. Germline CDR1 is SEHNR and CDR2 is FQNEAQ (reference sequence). The CDR3 consists of 15 residues. This CDR3 reads CASSLAAGVMTEAFF. CDR3 DNA: TGTGCCAGCAGCTTAGCGGCAGGGGTTATGACTGAAGCTTTCTTT.

V gene TRBV25-1 combines with J gene TRBJ2-6, with D hard to call. The CDR3 consists of 14 residues. V was cut by 5 bases and J by 2 bases, with 7 bases left in between. In germline, CDR1 is MGHDK, CDR2 SYGVNS. This CDR3 is CASSPSTGANVLTF. CDR3 DNA sequence: TGTGCCAGCAGTCCCAGTACTGGGGCCAACGTCCTGACTTTC.

The CDR3 loop is CASSYRTSGIYTGELFF. The CDR3 DNA is TGTGCCAGCAGCTACCGGACTAGCGGGATTTACACCGGGGAGCTGTTTTTT. The J gene is TRBJ2-2, the V gene TRBV5-6, with 12 bases fitting TRBD2. Germline loops: CDR1 SGHDT, CDR2 YYEEEE. The V and J ends lost 3 bases and 3 bases, in that order; junction bases with no gene match: 6. The CDR3 is 17 amino acids. The entire variable domain, with the rest obtained from reference TRBV5-6 and TRBJ2-2, is as follows: DAGVTQSPTHLIKTRGQQVTLRCSPKSGHDTVSWYQQALGQGPQFIFQYYEEEERQRGNFPDRFSGHQFPNYSSELNVNALLLGDSALYLCASSYRTSGIYTGELFFGEGSRLTVL.

This chain connects TRBV4-2 to TRBJ1-2, with D hard to call. The CDR3 totals 13 residues. Trimming pared 0 bases from V and 7 bases from J, leaving 9 bases between. Germline values: CDR1 LGHNA, CDR2 YNFKEQ. DNA for the CDR3: TGTGCCAGCAGCCAAGATCTTCACGTTGGCTACACCTTC. This translates into CASSQDLHVGYTF.

The rearrangement links TRBV19 to TRBJ1-2; no firm D call. CDR3 length equals 14 residues. V was trimmed by 7 bases and J by 8 bases, leaving 20 bases between them. Per the germline V gene, CDR1 is LNHDA and CDR2 is SQIVND (reference sequence). CDR3 DNA: TGTGCCAGTATGGAAGGATCTTACTATGGGGGCTACACCTTC. Its translation is CASMEGSYYGGYTF.

This clone was seen just once. The chain employs TRBV18 and TRBJ1-1; the match to TRBD1 covers 7 bases. CDR1 and CDR2 from the germline V gene are KGHSH and LQKENI. The V segment lost 3 bases and the J segment 0 bases; nucleotides outside the gene matches: 7. The CDR3 loop spans 16 amino acids. The CDR3 protein is CASSPLDRPLNTEAFF. The CDR3 DNA is TGTGCCAGCTCACCCTTGGACAGGCCATTGAACACTGAAGCTTTCTTT.

The chain has TRBV6-1 and TRBJ2-1; D is unclear. Germline assignment: CDR1 MNHNS and CDR2 SASEGT. The V end was cut by 1 base, the J end by 8 bases, with 9 bases between. This CDR3 is built from 13 residues. The CDR3: CASSEVFGDEQFF. CDR3 nucleotide sequence: TGTGCCAGCAGTGAAGTTTTTGGCGATGAGCAGTTCTTC.

This clone was recorded once. The chain combines TRBV7-2 with TRBJ1-1, with D perhaps TRBD1 (5 bases). Germline V lookup: CDR1 SGHTA, CDR2 FQGNSA. Between the trimmed V and J ends, which lost 3 bases and 4 bases, there was a span of 12 bases. The length of the CDR3 is 14 residues. CDR3 in DNA: TGTGCCAGCAGCTTCCAGGGATGGAGCACTGAAGCTTTCTTT. The encoded protein is CASSFQGWSTEAFF.